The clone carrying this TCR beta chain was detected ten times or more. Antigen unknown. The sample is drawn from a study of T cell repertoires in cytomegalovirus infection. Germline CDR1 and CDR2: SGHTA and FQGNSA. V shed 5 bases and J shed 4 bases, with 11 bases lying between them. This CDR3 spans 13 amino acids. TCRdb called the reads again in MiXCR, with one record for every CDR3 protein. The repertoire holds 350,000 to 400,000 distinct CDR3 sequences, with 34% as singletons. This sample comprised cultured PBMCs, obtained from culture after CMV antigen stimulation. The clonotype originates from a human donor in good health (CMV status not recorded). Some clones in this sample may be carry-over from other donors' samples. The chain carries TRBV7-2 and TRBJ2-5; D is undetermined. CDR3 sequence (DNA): TGTGCCAGCAGCCCCCCGCGTGGAGAGACCCAGTACTTC. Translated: CASSPPRGETQYF.